This TCR beta chain emerged from a study of blood T cell repertoires in COVID-19. Background on the study: Material from acute and convalescent COVID-19 was sourced from the United States, Italy and Spain.

The germline gives CDR1 SGHRS, CDR2 YFSETQ. With 1 base removed from V and 1 base from J, the gap between germline ends came to 11 bases. The CDR3 extends over 15 amino acids. A few counts support this clone. Here immunoSEQ multiplex PCR was the method, and the copy in TCRdb shows in-frame clones only, minus some. The sample has around 150,000 clones, 65% to 85% seen once; the top ten hold 11%. Sequencing input: peripheral blood. The chain is built from TRBV5-1 and TRBJ1-1, with unresolved D. The sequence derives from a man aged 55 to 70 with active or convalescent COVID-19. The CDR3 sequence: CASSLSTGGNTEAFF. The CDR3 nucleotides read TGCGCCAGCAGCTTGTCCACCGGTGGGAACACTGAAGCTTTCTTT.